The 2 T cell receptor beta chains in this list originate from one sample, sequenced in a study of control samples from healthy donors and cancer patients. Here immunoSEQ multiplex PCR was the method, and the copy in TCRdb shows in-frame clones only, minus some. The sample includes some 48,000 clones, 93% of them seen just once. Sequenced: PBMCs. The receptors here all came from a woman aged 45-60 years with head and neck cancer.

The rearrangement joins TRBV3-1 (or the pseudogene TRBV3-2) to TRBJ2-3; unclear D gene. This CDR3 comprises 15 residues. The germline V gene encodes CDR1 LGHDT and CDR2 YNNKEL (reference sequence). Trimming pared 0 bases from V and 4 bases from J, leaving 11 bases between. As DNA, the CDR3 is TGTGCCAGCAGCCAAGATCGAGCAAACGCAGATACGCAGTATTTT. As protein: CASSQDRANADTQYF.

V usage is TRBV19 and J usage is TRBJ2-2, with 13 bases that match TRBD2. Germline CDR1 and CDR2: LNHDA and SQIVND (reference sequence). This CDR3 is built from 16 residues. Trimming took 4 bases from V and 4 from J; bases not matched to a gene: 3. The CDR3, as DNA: TGTGCCAGTAGTAGGGGACTAGCGGGATTCACCGGGGAGCTGTTTTTT. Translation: CASSRGLAGFTGELFF.